These 23 T cell receptor beta chains were all obtained from the same sample, sequenced in a study of beta chain features in type 1 diabetes (dated by TCRdb to 2017 to 2018). The method behind the library was the immunoSEQ multiplex PCR assay. All of the isolated RNA was reverse transcribed with the High Capacity cDNA Reverse Transcription Kit, so expressed TCRB transcripts were sequenced. This immuneACCESS table, as held by TCRdb, lists in-frame sequences with V and J called but not all clones. Of the missing ones, under half trace to an unresolved V gene in checked studies; the others have no known cause. The sample has some 180,000 clones on record, approximately 13% of them singletons. The ten largest make up roughly 0.6% of the sample. Material: central memory CD4+ T cells from blood. These receptors were obtained from a woman aged 18 to 35 in good health.

This clone was picked up a small number of times. The chain links TRBV5-1 to TRBJ1-5; D unclear. Germline V lookup: CDR1 SGHRS, CDR2 YFSETQ. This CDR3 spans 16 amino acids. The V and J ends lost 4 bases and 6 bases respectively, with 20 bases between them. DNA for the CDR3: TGCGCCAGCAGCAAGGACGGGAGCGCGATTGGTCAGCCCCAGCATTTT. The encoded protein is CASSKDGSAIGQPQHF. The complete variable domain, with remaining parts taken from reference TRBV5-1 and TRBJ1-5, reads KAGVTQTPRYLIKTRGQQVTLSCSPISGHRSVSWYQQTPGQGLQFLFEYFSETQRNKGNFPGRFSGRQFSNSRSEMNVSTLELGDSALYLCASSKDGSAIGQPQHFGDGTRLSIL.

The genes are TRBV14 and TRBJ2-1, with 14 positions matching TRBD2. This CDR3 region has 15 residues. Germline loops: CDR1 SGHDN, CDR2 FVKESK. The junction had 1 base not matched to a gene; V was cut back by 3 bases and J by 6 bases. This CDR3 is CASSHGLAGGNEQFF. The DNA of the CDR3 is TGTGCCAGCAGCCATGGACTAGCGGGAGGCAATGAGCAGTTCTTC.

The CDR3 bases are TGCAGCGTTGTGGGGGGTGAAGGCACTACCTTC. Its translation: CSVVGGEGTTF. The chain carries TRBV29-1 and TRBJ1-2, with D possibly TRBD1 on 5 matching bases. The CDR3 runs 11 residues. Germline V lookup: CDR1 SQVTM, CDR2 ANQGSEA. Trimming left V 4 bases short and J 14 bases short, with 17 bases between.

The table lists this clone with a few counts. The rearrangement uses TRBV9 and TRBJ2-7; D may be TRBD1 (6 bases). The V gene's germline CDR1 is SGDLS and CDR2 YYNGEE. The length of the CDR3 is 15 residues. Trimming removed 3 bases from V and 7 bases from J, with 20 bases in between. CDR3 protein: CASSGTGTRVGEQYF. Written as DNA, the CDR3 is TGTGCCAGCAGCGGGACCGGGACACGTGTCGGGGAGCAGTACTTC. The whole variable domain, remainder taken from reference TRBV9 and TRBJ2-7, is DSGVTQTPKHLITATGQRVTLRCSPRSGDLSVYWYQQSLDQGLQFLIQYYNGEERAKGNILERFSAQQFPDLHSELNLSSLELGDSALYFCASSGTGTRVGEQYFGPGTRLTVT.

CDR3 bases: TGCGCCAGCAGCTTGGTAGGAGGCCGCGAGGTGCAGTATTTT. It translates to CASSLVGGREVQYF. The V call is TRBV5-1, the J call TRBJ2-3, with D possibly matching TRBD2 (5 bases). Germline loops: CDR1 SGHRS, CDR2 YFSETQ. Trimming cost V 0 bases and J 11 bases, with 16 bases left between them. This CDR3 comprises 14 residues.

The chain combines TRBV7-3 with TRBJ2-1, with D uncertain. This CDR3 region has 13 residues. Germline-derived CDR1 and CDR2 are SGHTA and FQGTGA. The V gene lost 4 bases and the J gene lost 5 bases, with 9 bases spanning the gap. The CDR3 DNA reads TGTGCCAGCAGCTCCTCGGTGGACAATGAGCAGTTCTTC. It translates to CASSSSVDNEQFF.

The rearrangement uses TRBV18 and TRBJ2-1; TRBD2 aligns across 8 bases. The V gene's germline CDR1 is KGHSH and CDR2 LQKENI. The CDR3 is 15 amino acids. The trim removed 1 base at V and 2 bases at J, leaving 1 base unmatched. CDR3 region: CASSPRREAYNEQFF. The CDR3 region has the DNA TGTGCCAGCTCACCACGGCGGGAGGCCTACAATGAGCAGTTCTTC. Full variable domain (missing parts from reference TRBV18 and TRBJ2-1): NAGVMQNPRHLVRRRGQEARLRCSPMKGHSHVYWYRQLPEEGLKFMVYLQKENIIDESGMPKERFSAEFPKEGPSILRIQQVVRGDSAAYFCASSPRREAYNEQFFGPGTRLTVL.

The V and J genes are TRBV7-2 and TRBJ1-3; maybe TRBD1 (6 bases). The germline V gene has CDR1 SGHTA and CDR2 FQGNSA. V gave up 2 bases and J gave up 2 bases, with 10 bases separating them. This CDR3 has 15 amino acids. CDR3 residues: CASSLTGGPGNTIYF. CDR3 bases: TGTGCCAGCAGCTTAACGGGGGGGCCTGGAAACACCATATATTTT.

V and J are TRBV2 and TRBJ2-7, with 15 nucleotides matching TRBD2. This CDR3 is 16 amino acids long. V dropped 4 bases and J dropped 6; count of bases not matched to a gene: 7. Germline V gene lookup returns CDR1 SNHLY and CDR2 FYNNEI. CDR3 DNA sequence: TGTGCCAGCAGTGGGGGACTAGCGGGAGGACCTCTCGAGCAGTACTTC. It translates to CASSGGLAGGPLEQYF.

The gene calls are TRBV6-5 and TRBJ1-1, with TRBD1 as a possible D gene (5 bases). Trimming removed 6 bases from V and 1 base from J, with 9 bases in between. The CDR3 loop spans 13 amino acids. CDR1 is MNHEY and CDR2 is SVGAGI in the germline V gene. CDR3 region: CASRQQENTEAFF. The DNA of the CDR3 is TGTGCCAGCAGGCAACAGGAGAACACTGAAGCTTTCTTT.

There are many counts of this clone. The genes are TRBV7-2 and TRBJ1-4; tentatively, D is TRBD1 (6 bases). V dropped 4 bases and J dropped 8 bases, with 20 bases sitting between them. CDR3 length equals 16 residues. The germline gives CDR1 SGHTA, CDR2 FQGNSA. The CDR3 reads CASSSNRDSLGEKLFF. The CDR3 DNA reads as TGTGCCAGCAGCTCTAACAGGGATTCTTTAGGAGAAAAACTGTTTTTT.

CDR3 DNA: TGTGCCAGCTCACCCCCCTCAGTAGAGACCCAGTACTTC. This encodes CASSPPSVETQYF. This chain joins TRBV18 and TRBJ2-5, with D hard to call. Deletions cut 3 bases from V and 4 bases from J, with 9 bases between. Germline CDR1 and CDR2: KGHSH and LQKENI. The CDR3 consists of 13 residues.

CDR3 DNA sequence: TGTGCCAGCAGTTCTAGGGACAGGGGGTATGTGGAGACCCAGTACTTC. This gives the protein CASSSRDRGYVETQYF. The genes are TRBV7-9 and TRBJ2-5; 11 nucleotides match TRBD1. The germline V gene encodes CDR1 SEHNR and CDR2 FQNEAQ (reference sequence). V shed 6 bases and J 5 bases; nucleotides not matched to a gene: 11. The CDR3 extends over 16 amino acids.

This clone was seen a handful of times. V and J are TRBV5-4 and TRBJ2-1, with 8 bases that match TRBD2. J lost 8 bases, V lost 7 bases, and 5 bases had no gene match. CDR1 and CDR2 (germline): SGHNT, YYREEE (reference sequence). This CDR3 spans 12 amino acids. The CDR3 region is CASDAGGDEQFF. For the CDR3, the DNA is TGTGCCAGCGACGCGGGAGGCGATGAGCAGTTCTTC.

The V and J genes are TRBV18 and TRBJ2-2; 7 nucleotides agree with TRBD1. Trimming removed 6 bases from V and 2 bases from J; junction bases left unmatched: 9. CDR3 size: 16 residues. The germline V gene encodes CDR1 KGHSH and CDR2 LQKENI. Written as DNA, the CDR3 is TGTGCCAGCTCTCCTCGGACAGGAGGAAACACCGGGGAGCTGTTTTTT. It specifies CASSPRTGGNTGELFF. The full variable domain, its missing parts supplied by reference TRBV18 and TRBJ2-2, is NAGVMQNPRHLVRRRGQEARLRCSPMKGHSHVYWYRQLPEEGLKFMVYLQKENIIDESGMPKERFSAEFPKEGPSILRIQQVVRGDSAAYFCASSPRTGGNTGELFFGEGSRLTVL.

This clone was found a few times. The rearrangement uses TRBV18 and TRBJ1-2; D call uncertain. Looked up from germline, CDR1 is KGHSH and CDR2 is LQKENI. Trimming shortened V by 3 bases and J by 4 bases, and 15 bases separated the two germline ends. The CDR3 is 15 amino acids. CDR3 nucleotides: TGTGCCAGCTCACCGATGGAGGGAGTGGCCTATGGCTACACCTTC. Its protein is CASSPMEGVAYGYTF.

V usage is TRBV28 and J usage is TRBJ1-1; possible D gene TRBD1, 6 bases. This CDR3 is 13 amino acids long. Looked up from germline, CDR1 is MDHEN and CDR2 is SYDVKM. Trimming left V 6 bases short and J 10 bases short, with 18 bases between. The CDR3 sequence is CASRFHRAASAFF. In DNA, the CDR3 is TGTGCCAGCAGGTTCCACAGGGCAGCTTCAGCTTTCTTT. Full variable domain (missing parts from reference TRBV28 and TRBJ1-1): DVKVTQSSRYLVKRTGEKVFLECVQDMDHENMFWYRQDPGLGLRLIYFSYDVKMKEKGDIPEGYSVSREKKERFSLILESASTNQTSMYLCASRFHRAASAFFGQGTRLTVV.

The V and J genes are TRBV7-9 and TRBJ1-2; TRBD1 matches at 7 bases. V shed 4 bases, J shed 3 bases, and the junction held 5 bases outside the gene matches. This CDR3 has 14 amino acids. Per the germline V gene, CDR1 is SEHNR and CDR2 is FQNEAQ (reference sequence). The CDR3 nucleotides are TGTGCCAGCAGCTCAGAGACAGGGCACTATGGCTACACCTTC. It translates to CASSSETGHYGYTF.

Written as DNA, the CDR3 is TGCAGCGTGTCCCCCTCCGGGGGTCCTAATGAAAAACTGTTTTTT. It codes for CSVSPSGGPNEKLFF. The chain is built from TRBV29-1 and TRBJ1-4; TRBD1 is a possible D gene (5 bases). Trimming cost V 6 bases and J 3 bases, with 17 bases left between them. Germline CDR1 and CDR2: SQVTM and ANQGSEA. The CDR3 sequence is 15 residues long.

This clone has just a few counts. V usage is TRBV7-9 and J usage is TRBJ2-2, with 7 positions matching TRBD2. Germline V CDR1 and CDR2: SEHNR, FQNEAQ (reference sequence). With 5 bases clipped from V and 4 bases from J, the junction kept 10 bases outside the gene matches. This CDR3 is built from 16 residues. CDR3 region: CASSPPAGESTGELFF. In nucleotides, the CDR3 is TGTGCCAGCAGCCCGCCGGCGGGAGAGAGCACCGGGGAGCTGTTTTTT.

This sequence joins TRBV28 and TRBJ2-1, with a weak D call TRBD2 (5 bases). Trimming shortened V by 5 bases and J by 8 bases, and 7 bases separated the two germline ends. The germline CDR1 and CDR2 sequences are MDHEN and SYDVKM. CDR3 length: 11 amino acids. The CDR3 loop is CASSKRDEQFF. CDR3 nucleotides: TGTGCCAGCAGTAAGAGGGATGAGCAGTTCTTC.

The chain has TRBV9 and TRBJ2-3; maybe TRBD1 (6 bases). Germline lookup yields CDR1 SGDLS and CDR2 YYNGEE. The ends were cut back, 5 bases at V and 2 bases at J, with 15 bases in the middle. The CDR3 has 15 amino acids. The CDR3 nucleotides read TGTGCCAGCAGGGCTAACAGGGCTCCCACAGATACGCAGTATTTT. Translation gives CASRANRAPTDTQYF. The complete variable domain, with remaining parts taken from reference TRBV9 and TRBJ2-3, reads DSGVTQTPKHLITATGQRVTLRCSPRSGDLSVYWYQQSLDQGLQFLIQYYNGEERAKGNILERFSAQQFPDLHSELNLSSLELGDSALYFCASRANRAPTDTQYFGPGTRLTVL.

The chain joins TRBV14 to TRBJ2-7, with D tentatively TRBD1 (6 bases). With 4 bases removed from V and 2 bases from J, the gap between germline ends came to 15 bases. Germline V gene sequence: CDR1 SGHDN, CDR2 FVKESK. The CDR3 runs to 15 residues. The CDR3: CASSRATGSPYEQYF. Here the CDR3 DNA reads TGTGCCAGCAGCCGAGCGACAGGCTCCCCCTACGAGCAGTACTTC.